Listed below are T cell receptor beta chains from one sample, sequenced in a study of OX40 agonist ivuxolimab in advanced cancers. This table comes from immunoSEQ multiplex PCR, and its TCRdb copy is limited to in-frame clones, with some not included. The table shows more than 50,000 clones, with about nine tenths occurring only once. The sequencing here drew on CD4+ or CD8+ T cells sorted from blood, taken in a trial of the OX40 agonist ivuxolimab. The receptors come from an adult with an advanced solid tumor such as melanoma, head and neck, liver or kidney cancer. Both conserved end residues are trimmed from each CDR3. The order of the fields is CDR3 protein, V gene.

CDR3 protein: ASSLGLQGAIEQY; V gene: TRBV5-5
CDR3 protein: SVSQGPDTEAF; V gene: TRBV29-1
CDR3 protein: ASSQLDGGARTDTQY; V gene: TRBV4-2
CDR3 protein: ASSLTAGDGNSPLH; V gene: TRBV28
CDR3 protein: ASSPIDTQY; V gene: TRBV18
CDR3 protein: ASSLIFTEAF; V gene: TRBV5-6
CDR3 protein: ASSPEQIYSGNTIY; V gene: TRBV28
CDR3 protein: ASSYRDRDGYT; V gene: TRBV6-5
CDR3 protein: ASGGQGIGAF; V gene: TRBV12-5
CDR3 protein: ASSRQGRSYEQY; V gene: TRBV28
CDR3 protein: ASSLDGRVAFTEAF; V gene: TRBV7-2
CDR3 protein: ASSQALNNEQF; V gene: TRBV4-1
CDR3 protein: ASSPQGTTNEKLF; V gene: TRBV19
CDR3 protein: SSKVNTEAF; V gene: TRBV20-1
CDR3 protein: ASKVPGQSYTQY; V gene: TRBV19
CDR3 protein: ASSPGGRGVNEQY; V gene: TRBV18
CDR3 protein: ASSLGTVSSYEQY; V gene: TRBV9
CDR3 protein: ASSTRLAGNNEQF; V gene: TRBV11-2
CDR3 protein: ASRRDTDSNQPQH; V gene: TRBV6-1
CDR3 protein: ASSEVYRANNEKLF; V gene: TRBV6-1
CDR3 protein: ASRIGSTSPLH; V gene: TRBV6-1
CDR3 protein: ASSPSENSPLH; V gene: TRBV6-6
CDR3 protein: ASSVAPGKSAYNSPLH; V gene: TRBV9
CDR3 protein: ASSQDATGNQPQH; V gene: TRBV4-2
CDR3 protein: ASSPGTGGRQPQH; V gene: TRBV28
CDR3 protein: ASSQVNLISTDTQY; V gene: TRBV4-1
CDR3 protein: ASSFPGGLTEAF; V gene: TRBV11-1
CDR3 protein: ASSLAANLLLNTEAF; V gene: TRBV5-4
CDR3 protein: ASRSGALGDEQF; V gene: TRBV5-1
CDR3 protein: ASSLATSGRAYEQY; V gene: TRBV27
CDR3 protein: ASSAPRQPQH; V gene: TRBV28
CDR3 protein: ASTRPSSYNEQF; V gene: TRBV19
CDR3 protein: ASSPKRRLSLNEQF; V gene: TRBV7-9
CDR3 protein: ASSLLVREQF; V gene: TRBV11-1
CDR3 protein: ASSFVSGGELF; V gene: TRBV11-2
CDR3 protein: ASSTLTGGTEAF; V gene: TRBV27
CDR3 protein: ASSLSRSGGLGTDTQY; V gene: TRBV27
CDR3 protein: ASSPVGGNTEAF; V gene: TRBV18
CDR3 protein: ASSMGYQPQH; V gene: TRBV19
CDR3 protein: ASSVTGAPHNSPLH; V gene: TRBV5-1
CDR3 protein: ASSGTLRYT; V gene: TRBV25-1
CDR3 protein: ASSPPPRLSGQETQY; V gene: TRBV7-8
CDR3 protein: ASSPGEGTNSQETQY; V gene: TRBV11-3
CDR3 protein: ASNPQRNTEAF; V gene: TRBV28
CDR3 protein: ASSMGLQTMAETQY; V gene: TRBV19
CDR3 protein: ASSQGGTLAGGNLAKNIQY; V gene: TRBV4-1